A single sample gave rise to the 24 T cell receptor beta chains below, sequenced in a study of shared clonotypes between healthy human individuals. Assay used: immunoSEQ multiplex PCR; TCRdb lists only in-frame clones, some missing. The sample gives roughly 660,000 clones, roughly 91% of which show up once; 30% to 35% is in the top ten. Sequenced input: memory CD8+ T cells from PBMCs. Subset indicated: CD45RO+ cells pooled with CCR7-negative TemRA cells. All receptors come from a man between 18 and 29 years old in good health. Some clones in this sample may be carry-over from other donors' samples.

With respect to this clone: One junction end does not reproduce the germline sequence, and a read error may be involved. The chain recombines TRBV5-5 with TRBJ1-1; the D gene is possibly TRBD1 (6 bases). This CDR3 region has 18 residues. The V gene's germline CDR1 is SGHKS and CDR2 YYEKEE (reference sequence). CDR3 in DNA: TGCGCCAGCAGCCTTTTGCCGCGGGGGGCCGAAATGAACACTGAAGCTTTCTTT. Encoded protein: CASSLLPRGAEMNTEAFF.

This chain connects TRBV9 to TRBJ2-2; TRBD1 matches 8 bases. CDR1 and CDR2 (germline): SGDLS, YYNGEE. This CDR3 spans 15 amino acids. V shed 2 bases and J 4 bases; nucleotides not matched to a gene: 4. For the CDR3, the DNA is TGTGCCAGCAGCGTTGGACAGGGCGGCACCGGGGAGCTGTTTTTT. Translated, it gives CASSVGQGGTGELFF.

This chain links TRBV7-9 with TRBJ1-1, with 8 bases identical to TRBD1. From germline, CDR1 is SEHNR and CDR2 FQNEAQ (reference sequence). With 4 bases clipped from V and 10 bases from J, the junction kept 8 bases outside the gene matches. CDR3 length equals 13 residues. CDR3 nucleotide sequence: TGTGCCAGCAGCTCCGGACAGGGCGTTGGAGCTTTCTTT. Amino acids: CASSSGQGVGAFF.

In nucleotides, the CDR3 is TGTGCCAGCAGTTTAGTGGGCGGCCCAAGGGAAGCTTTCTTT. It is translated as CASSLVGGPREAFF. The V call is TRBV27, the J call TRBJ1-1; no firm D call. The CDR3 has 14 amino acids. Germline lookup yields CDR1 MNHEY and CDR2 SMNVEV (reference sequence). V dropped 2 bases and J dropped 8 bases, with 15 bases sitting between them.

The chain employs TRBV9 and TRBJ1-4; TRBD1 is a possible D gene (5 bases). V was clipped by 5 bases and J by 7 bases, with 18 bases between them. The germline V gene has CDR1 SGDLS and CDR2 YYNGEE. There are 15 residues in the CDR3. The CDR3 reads CASSWRGGLGEKLFF. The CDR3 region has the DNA TGTGCCAGCAGTTGGAGGGGAGGTTTAGGTGAAAAACTGTTTTTT.

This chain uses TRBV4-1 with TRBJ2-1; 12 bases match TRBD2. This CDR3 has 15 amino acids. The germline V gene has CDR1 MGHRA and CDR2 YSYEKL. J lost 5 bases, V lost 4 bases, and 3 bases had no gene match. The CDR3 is CASSPLAGGNNEQFF. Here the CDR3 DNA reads TGCGCCAGCAGCCCACTAGCGGGAGGAAACAATGAGCAGTTCTTC.

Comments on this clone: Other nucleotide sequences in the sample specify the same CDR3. The CDR3 bases are TGTGCCAGCAGTTATCTTGAGGGCTGGGGCACTGAAGCTTTCTTT. It is translated as CASSYLEGWGTEAFF. The gene calls are TRBV6-5 and TRBJ1-1; D ambiguous. Looked up from germline, CDR1 is MNHEY and CDR2 is SVGAGI. The CDR3 is 15 residues long. V was clipped by 3 bases and J by 4 bases, with 15 bases between them.

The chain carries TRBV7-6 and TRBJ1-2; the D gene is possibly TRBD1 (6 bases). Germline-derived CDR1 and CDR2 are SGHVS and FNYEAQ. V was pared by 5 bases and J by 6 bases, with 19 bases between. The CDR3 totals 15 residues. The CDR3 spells CASSPGVGGGHGYTF. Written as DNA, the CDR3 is TGTGCCAGCAGCCCCGGGGTAGGGGGTGGCCATGGCTACACCTTC.

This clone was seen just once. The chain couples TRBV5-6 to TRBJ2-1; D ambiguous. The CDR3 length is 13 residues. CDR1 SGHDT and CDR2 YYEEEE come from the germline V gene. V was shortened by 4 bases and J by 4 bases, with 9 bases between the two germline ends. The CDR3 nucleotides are TGTGCCAGCAGCGCCGGAGATTACAATGAGCAGTTCTTC. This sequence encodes CASSAGDYNEQFF.

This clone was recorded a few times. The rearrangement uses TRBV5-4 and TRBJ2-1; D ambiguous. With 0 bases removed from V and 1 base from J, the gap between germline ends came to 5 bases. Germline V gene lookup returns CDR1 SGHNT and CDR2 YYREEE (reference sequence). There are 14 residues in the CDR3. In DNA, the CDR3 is TGTGCCAGCAGCTTGGGCGAATCCTACAATGAGCAGTTCTTC. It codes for CASSLGESYNEQFF.

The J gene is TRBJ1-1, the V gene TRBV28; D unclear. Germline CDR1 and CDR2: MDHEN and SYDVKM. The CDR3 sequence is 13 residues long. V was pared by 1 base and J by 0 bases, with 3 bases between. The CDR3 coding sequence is TGTGCCAGCAGTTTATCATTGAACACTGAAGCTTTCTTT. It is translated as CASSLSLNTEAFF.

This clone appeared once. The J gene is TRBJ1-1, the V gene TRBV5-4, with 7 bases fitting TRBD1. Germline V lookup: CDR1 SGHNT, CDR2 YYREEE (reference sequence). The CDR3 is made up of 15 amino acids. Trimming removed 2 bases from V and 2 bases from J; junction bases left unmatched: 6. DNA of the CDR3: TGTGCCAGCAGCTTCCTTACAGGGGCAAACACTGAAGCTTTCTTT. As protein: CASSFLTGANTEAFF.

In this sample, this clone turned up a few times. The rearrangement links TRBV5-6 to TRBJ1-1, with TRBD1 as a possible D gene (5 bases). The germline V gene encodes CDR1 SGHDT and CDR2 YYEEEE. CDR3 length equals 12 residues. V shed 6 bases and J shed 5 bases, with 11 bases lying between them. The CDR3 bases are TGTGCCAGCACCCTCTCAGGGACTGAAGCTTTCTTT. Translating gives CASTLSGTEAFF.

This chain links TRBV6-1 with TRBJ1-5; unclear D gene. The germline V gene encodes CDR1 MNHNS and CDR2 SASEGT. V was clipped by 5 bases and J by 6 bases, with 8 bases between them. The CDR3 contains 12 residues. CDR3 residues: CASSWYSQPQHF. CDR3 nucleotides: TGTGCCAGCAGTTGGTACAGTCAGCCCCAGCATTTT.

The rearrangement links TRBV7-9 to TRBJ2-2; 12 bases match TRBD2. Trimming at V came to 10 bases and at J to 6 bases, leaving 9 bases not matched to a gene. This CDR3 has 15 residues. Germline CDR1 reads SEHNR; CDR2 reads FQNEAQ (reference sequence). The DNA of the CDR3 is TGTGCCACCCCGGGACTAGCGGGCGGCGCCGGGGAGCTGTTTTTT. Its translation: CATPGLAGGAGELFF. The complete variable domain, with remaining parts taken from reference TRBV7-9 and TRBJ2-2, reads DTGVSQNPRHKITKRGQNVTFRCDPISEHNRLYWYRQTLGQGPEFLTYFQNEAQLEKSRLLSDRFSAERPKGSFSTLEIQRTEQGDSAMYLCATPGLAGGAGELFFGEGSRLTVL.

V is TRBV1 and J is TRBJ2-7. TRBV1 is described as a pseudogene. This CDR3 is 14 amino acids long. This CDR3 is CTSSQGKCGYEQYF. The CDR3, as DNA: TGCACCAGCAGCCAAGGAAAATGTGGCTACGAGCAGTACTTC.

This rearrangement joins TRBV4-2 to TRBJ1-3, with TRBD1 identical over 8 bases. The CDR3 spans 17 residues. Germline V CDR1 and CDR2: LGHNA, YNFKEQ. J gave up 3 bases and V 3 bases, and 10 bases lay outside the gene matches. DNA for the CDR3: TGTGCCAGCAGCCATCTTCCGCAGGGGGCAGATGGAAACACCATATATTTT. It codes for CASSHLPQGADGNTIYF.

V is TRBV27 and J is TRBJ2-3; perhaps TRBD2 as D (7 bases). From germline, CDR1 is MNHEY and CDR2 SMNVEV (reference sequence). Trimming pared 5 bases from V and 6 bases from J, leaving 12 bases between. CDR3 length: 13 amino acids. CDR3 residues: CASSPRGGDTQYF. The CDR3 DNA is TGTGCCAGCAGTCCGAGGGGGGGGGATACGCAGTATTTT.

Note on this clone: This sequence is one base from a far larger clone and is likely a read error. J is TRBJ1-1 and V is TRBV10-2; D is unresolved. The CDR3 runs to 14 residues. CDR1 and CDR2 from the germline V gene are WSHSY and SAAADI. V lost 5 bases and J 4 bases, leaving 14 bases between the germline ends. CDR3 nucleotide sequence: TGCGCCAGCAGTCGAGCAGGCATGAGCACTGAAGCTTTCTTT. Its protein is CASSRAGMSTEAFF.

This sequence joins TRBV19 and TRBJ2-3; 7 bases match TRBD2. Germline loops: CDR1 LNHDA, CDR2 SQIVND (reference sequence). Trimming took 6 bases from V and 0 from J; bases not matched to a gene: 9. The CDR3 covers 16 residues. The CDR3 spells CASRTEAGESTDTQYF. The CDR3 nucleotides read TGTGCCAGTAGGACCGAGGCGGGGGAGAGCACAGATACGCAGTATTTT.

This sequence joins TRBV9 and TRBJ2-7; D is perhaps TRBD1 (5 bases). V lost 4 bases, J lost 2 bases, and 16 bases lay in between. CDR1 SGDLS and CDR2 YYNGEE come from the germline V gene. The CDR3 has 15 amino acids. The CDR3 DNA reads TGTGCCAGCAGCCCCACAGCTCAGGGCCCCTACGAGCAGTACTTC. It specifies CASSPTAQGPYEQYF.

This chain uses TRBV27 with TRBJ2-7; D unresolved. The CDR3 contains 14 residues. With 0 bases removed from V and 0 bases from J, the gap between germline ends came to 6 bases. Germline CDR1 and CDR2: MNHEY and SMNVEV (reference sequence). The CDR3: CASSLSTRSYEQYF. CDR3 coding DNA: TGTGCCAGCAGTTTATCGACACGCTCCTACGAGCAGTACTTC.

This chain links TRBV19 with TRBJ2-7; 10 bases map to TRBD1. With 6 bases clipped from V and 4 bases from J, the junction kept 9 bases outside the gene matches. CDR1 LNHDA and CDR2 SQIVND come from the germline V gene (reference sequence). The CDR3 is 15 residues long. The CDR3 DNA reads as TGTGCCAGTAGCTTCCTGACAGGGGGCGCGTACGAGCAGTACTTC. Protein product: CASSFLTGGAYEQYF.

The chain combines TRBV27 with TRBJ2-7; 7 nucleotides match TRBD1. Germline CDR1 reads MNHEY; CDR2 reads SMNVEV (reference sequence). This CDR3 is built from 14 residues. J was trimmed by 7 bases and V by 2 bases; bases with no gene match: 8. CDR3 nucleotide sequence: TGTGCCAGCAGTTTAGGGCAGGGGGTTCGGGAGCAGTACTTC. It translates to CASSLGQGVREQYF.